These 11 T cell receptor beta chains were sequenced from one sample in a study of T cells in Graves' hyperthyroidism and ophthalmopathy. It was RNA transcripts that yielded the amplified TCR beta CDR3 regions. A first-round RT-PCR of the TCR CDR3 used the HTBI primer set. MiXCR, applied by TCRdb to the multiplex PCR reads, yields one record per CDR3 protein. The table lists about 610,000 distinct CDR3 sequences, roughly 15% of them singletons, with approximately 4.2% in the top ten. The sample was blood. These receptors came from a woman aged 40 to 50 with Graves' ophthalmopathy.

The chain links TRBV20-1 to TRBJ1-6; tentatively, D is TRBD1 (6 bases). Germline V lookup: CDR1 DFQATT, CDR2 SNEGSKA (reference sequence). This CDR3 has 16 residues. V lost 2 bases, J lost 7 bases, and 18 bases lay in between. CDR3 DNA sequence: TGCAGTGCTAGAACCCCGGGACACGGGGTAAATTCACCCCTCCACTTT. Protein: CSARTPGHGVNSPLHF.

This clonotype was picked up many times. The chain couples TRBV6-2 or TRBV6-3 to TRBJ2-5; the match to TRBD2 covers 12 bases. V was clipped by 0 bases and J by 1 base; unmatched bases: 0. The germline CDR1 and CDR2 sequences are MNHEY and SVGEGT. The CDR3 length is 16 residues. Here the CDR3 reads CASSYSTSGSQETQYF. Here the CDR3 DNA reads TGTGCCAGCAGTTACTCGACTAGCGGGAGCCAAGAGACCCAGTACTTC.

Comments on this clonotype: Just one base apart from a much larger clone, this may be a read error. The chain carries TRBV6-5 and TRBJ2-5, with D possibly TRBD1 on 5 matching bases. Trimming took off 6 bases at V and 5 bases at J, with 10 bases between the two ends. The CDR3 has 12 amino acids. Germline CDR1 is MNHEY and CDR2 is SVGAGI. CDR3 region: CASSKGYETQYF. In DNA form, the CDR3 reads TGTGCCAGCAGCAAGGGGTATGAGACCCAGTACTTC.

This clonotype was counted only a few times. This chain uses TRBV28 with TRBJ2-5; 9 bases align to TRBD2. Trimming removed 5 bases from V and 5 bases from J; junction bases left unmatched: 15. Looked up from germline, CDR1 is MDHEN and CDR2 is SYDVKM. The CDR3 extends over 17 amino acids. The CDR3 sequence: CASSPSRGSGRGETQYF. CDR3 nucleotides: TGTGCCAGCAGTCCCTCCCGTGGTAGCGGGAGAGGTGAGACCCAGTACTTC.

Notes on this clonotype: This may come from a read error, since a much larger clone is one base off. The gene calls are TRBV30 and TRBJ1-1, with 10 bases fitting TRBD1. The CDR3 contains 14 residues. The J segment lost 5 bases and the V segment lost 2 bases, leaving 5 bases of the junction unmatched. CDR1 and CDR2 from the germline V gene are GTSNPN and SVGIG (reference sequence). This CDR3 is CAWSMGQGFTEAFF. In DNA form, the CDR3 reads TGTGCCTGGAGTATGGGACAGGGGTTTACTGAAGCTTTCTTT.

This clonotype was counted only a few times. The rearrangement uses TRBV7-2 and TRBJ2-7; TRBD1 matches 9 bases. Germline V gives CDR1 SGHTA, CDR2 FQGNSA. With 5 bases clipped from V and 3 bases from J, the junction kept 11 bases outside the gene matches. There are 16 residues in the CDR3. The CDR3 region is CASSPMVGQGYYEQYF. The CDR3 DNA is TGTGCCAGCAGCCCCATGGTTGGACAGGGGTACTACGAGCAGTACTTC.

This clonotype was counted at least ten times. The chain employs TRBV4-3 and TRBJ2-5; D is ambiguous. Trimming pared 0 bases from V and 1 base from J, leaving 9 bases between. The CDR3 spans 15 residues. Germline V gene data show CDR1 as LGHNA and CDR2 as YSLEER. The CDR3 protein is CASSQEGSPQETQYF. CDR3 nucleotides: TGCGCCAGCAGCCAAGAGGGCAGTCCCCAAGAGACCCAGTACTTC.

This clonotype has a count of ten or more. The CDR3 spells CASSYGPPSSEQYF. CDR3 coding DNA: TGTGCCAGCAGTTATGGCCCCCCCTCTTCGGAGCAGTACTTC. V is TRBV28 and J is TRBJ2-7, with D hard to call. Per the germline V gene, CDR1 is MDHEN and CDR2 is SYDVKM. The CDR3 runs to 14 residues. V lost 4 bases and J lost 7, with 17 bases in between.

The rearrangement uses TRBV6-2 or TRBV6-3 and TRBJ2-3, with D perhaps matching TRBD2 (5 bases). Trimming left V 0 bases short and J 5 bases short, with 9 bases between. There are 14 residues in the CDR3. The germline V gene encodes CDR1 MNHEY and CDR2 SVGEGT. Here the CDR3 DNA reads TGTGCCAGCAGTTACTCAGCGGCCTTAGATACGCAGTATTTT. Its translation is CASSYSAALDTQYF.

Ten or more counts support this clonotype. This chain joins TRBV12-3 or TRBV12-4 and TRBJ1-1; D is unclear. The V gene lost 7 bases and the J gene lost 0 bases, with 9 bases spanning the gap. The CDR3 length is 13 residues. CDR3 amino acids: CASTETMNTEAFF. The CDR3, as DNA: TGTGCCAGCACCGAAACAATGAACACTGAAGCTTTCTTT.

This chain links TRBV5-5 with TRBJ2-7; a possible D gene is TRBD2 (6 bases). This CDR3 has 15 residues. V was trimmed by 0 bases and J by 4 bases, leaving 14 bases between them. CDR1 is SGHKS and CDR2 is YYEKEE in the germline V gene (reference sequence). CDR3 region: CASSLDLTGLYEQYF. The CDR3 DNA reads TGTGCCAGCAGCTTGGACTTAACCGGACTATACGAGCAGTACTTC.